Here is one TCR beta chain with its context. Its specificity is unknown. This sample is drawn from a study of OX40 agonist ivuxolimab in advanced cancers. Whole-study results and caveats: What antigens the expanded peripheral T cells recognized was never established. Several nonresponders also turned out to have low normalized T-cell clonal expansion.

V gave up 7 bases and J gave up 6 bases, with 8 bases separating them. Germline V gene data show CDR1 as MNHNS and CDR2 as SASEGT. The CDR3 contains 11 residues. Sequenced by immunoSEQ multiplex PCR; TCRdb stores in-frame clones only, minus some. The sample lists roughly 66,000 clones, roughly 80% occurring once. The TCR originated in an adult with an advanced solid tumor such as melanoma, head and neck, liver or kidney cancer. Sequenced here: CD4+ or CD8+ T cells sorted from blood, sampled in a trial of the OX40 agonist ivuxolimab. V and J are TRBV6-1 and TRBJ2-3; D remains ambiguous. The CDR3, as DNA: TGTGCCAGCAACTCTAGGGATACGCAGTATTTT. It specifies CASNSRDTQYF.